The entry below gives a single T cell receptor beta chain sequence along with its context. Its cognate antigen is unknown. These data come from a study of lymphopenia after photon versus proton radiotherapy. General study results and limits: Survival link was tested only in deceased patients; proton benefit remains a possibility.

The V gene end was trimmed by 2 bases and the J gene end by 0 bases; junction bases not matched to a gene: 9. Germline lookup yields CDR1 SQVTM and CDR2 ANQGSEA. This CDR3 comprises 19 residues. The repertoire was sequenced with immunoSEQ multiplex PCR; TCRdb's copy has only in-frame clones and lacks some. Counted here are some 30,000 clones, about 90% occurring once; the ten biggest clones make up approximately 6.2%. The chain joins TRBV29-1 to TRBJ2-2, with TRBD2 identical over 13 bases. This TCR was recovered from a woman aged 50 to 60 with pancreatic cancer. The material was peripheral blood, obtained from a patient treated with photon-based radiotherapy. The CDR3 DNA reads as TGCAGCGTTGAACGTAGCGGGACTAGCGGGGCCCCGAACACCGGGGAGCTGTTTTTT. Translated, it gives CSVERSGTSGAPNTGELFF.